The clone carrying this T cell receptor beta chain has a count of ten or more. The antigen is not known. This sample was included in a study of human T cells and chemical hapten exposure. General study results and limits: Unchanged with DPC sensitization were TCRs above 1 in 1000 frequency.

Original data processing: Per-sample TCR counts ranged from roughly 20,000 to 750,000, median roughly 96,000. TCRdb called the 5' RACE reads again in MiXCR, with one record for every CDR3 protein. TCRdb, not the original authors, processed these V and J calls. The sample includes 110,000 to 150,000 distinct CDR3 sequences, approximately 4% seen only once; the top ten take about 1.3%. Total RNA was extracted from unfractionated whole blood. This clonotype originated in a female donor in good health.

CDR3 protein: CASSQDPPGVITEAFF. CDR3 DNA sequence: TGCGCCAGCAGCCAAGATCCGCCAGGTGTCATTACTGAAGCTTTCTTT. V usage is TRBV4-3 and J usage is TRBJ1-1; D remains ambiguous. V gave up 0 bases and J gave up 5 bases, with 16 bases separating them. The germline CDR1 and CDR2 sequences are LGHNA and YSLEER. There are 16 residues in the CDR3.